The 25 T cell receptor beta chains listed next were all sequenced from one sample in a study of early T cells in non-severe SARS-CoV-2 infection. TCRdb re-derived calls from the 5' RACE reads in MiXCR, one entry per CDR3 protein. The sample gives around 30,000 distinct CDR3 sequences, around 5.6% of which show up once; approximately 6.9% is in the top ten. Sample: whole blood. The receptors derive from an adult who was a healthcare worker with PCR-confirmed SARS-CoV-2 infection or an uninfected control (not recorded which).

This clonotype was recorded many times. This chain connects TRBV18 to TRBJ1-6, with 8 bases that match TRBD1. V was clipped by 6 bases and J by 6 bases; unmatched bases: 4. The CDR3 has 14 residues. Germline CDR1 and CDR2: KGHSH and LQKENI. CDR3 DNA: TGTGCCAGCTCCCTCGACAGGGGTAATTCACCCCTCCACTTT. Protein product: CASSLDRGNSPLHF.

This clonotype was recorded many times. V gene TRBV28 combines with J gene TRBJ1-6; 7 positions agree with TRBD1. CDR1 MDHEN and CDR2 SYDVKM come from the germline V gene. V was pared by 6 bases and J by 2 bases, with 4 bases of the junction left unmatched. This CDR3 region has 15 residues. The CDR3, as DNA: TGTGCCAGCAGAGTGACAGGGACCTATAATTCACCCCTCCACTTT. Its protein is CASRVTGTYNSPLHF.

This clonotype came up many times. The rearrangement links TRBV7-8 to TRBJ1-3, with D possibly being TRBD1 (6 bases). This CDR3 is 15 amino acids long. Germline assignment: CDR1 SGHVS and CDR2 FQNEAQ. Trimming stripped 3 bases from V and 0 bases from J, with 9 bases between. The CDR3 is CASSLDSPSGNTIYF. In nucleotides, the CDR3 is TGTGCCAGCAGCTTGGACAGTCCCTCTGGAAACACCATATATTTT. The full variable domain, with the rest looked up from reference TRBV7-8 and TRBJ1-3, is GAGVSQSPRYKVAKRGQDVALRCDPISGHVSLFWYQQALGQGPEFLTYFQNEAQLDKSGLPSDRFFAERPEGSVSTLKIQRTQQEDSAVYLCASSLDSPSGNTIYFGEGSWLTVV.

This clonotype was observed at least ten times. The chain links TRBV29-1 to TRBJ2-1; either TRBD1 or TRBD2 may supply D (5 bases each). CDR3 length: 12 residues. V was pared by 7 bases and J by 4 bases, with 11 bases between. CDR1 is SQVTM and CDR2 is ANQGSEA in the germline V gene. In DNA form, the CDR3 reads TGCAGCGAGGGGACCGCTTACAATGAGCAGTTCTTC. Translated, it gives CSEGTAYNEQFF.

This clonotype has ten or more counts. The chain combines TRBV7-8 with TRBJ1-6, with D possibly being TRBD1 (6 bases). The germline V gene has CDR1 SGHVS and CDR2 FQNEAQ. Trimming cost V 0 bases and J 5 bases, with 14 bases left between them. CDR3 length equals 17 residues. The CDR3 DNA reads as TGTGCCAGCAGCTTAGCGTTTGGGGGCTCTAATAATTCACCCCTCCACTTT. Translated, it gives CASSLAFGGSNNSPLHF. Full variable domain (remainder filled in from reference TRBV7-8 and TRBJ1-6): GAGVSQSPRYKVAKRGQDVALRCDPISGHVSLFWYQQALGQGPEFLTYFQNEAQLDKSGLPSDRFFAERPEGSVSTLKIQRTQQEDSAVYLCASSLAFGGSNNSPLHFGNGTRLTVT.

This clonotype was counted a few times. CDR3 DNA sequence: TGCAGTGCTAGAGATAGGACTAGCGGTATAAGCTCCTACAATGAGCAGTTCTTC. Protein product: CSARDRTSGISSYNEQFF. This chain uses TRBV20-1 with TRBJ2-1; TRBD2 aligns across 10 bases. The germline CDR1 and CDR2 sequences are DFQATT and SNEGSKA (reference sequence). The CDR3 is made up of 18 amino acids. J was trimmed by 0 bases and V by 0 bases; bases with no gene match: 8.

This clonotype is classed as medium-sized (0.01 to 0.1%). V is TRBV7-2 and J is TRBJ2-1, with TRBD2 matching over 10 bases. Trimming cost V 5 bases and J 10 bases; bases outside gene matches: 5. CDR1 and CDR2 from the germline V gene are SGHTA and FQGNSA. CDR3 size: 13 residues. The CDR3 DNA reads TGTGCCAGCAGCCAACCACTAGCGGGGGAGCAGTTCTTC. Protein sequence: CASSQPLAGEQFF. Filled out from reference TRBV7-2 and TRBJ2-1, the complete variable domain reads GAGVSQSPSNKVTEKGKDVELRCDPISGHTALYWYRQSLGQGLEFLIYFQGNSAPDKSGLPSDRFSAERTGGSVSTLTIQRTQQEDSAVYLCASSQPLAGEQFFGPGTRLTVL.

J is TRBJ2-3 and V is TRBV27; perhaps TRBD1 as D (5 bases). V was trimmed by 5 bases and J by 6 bases, leaving 18 bases between them. The CDR3 is made up of 15 amino acids. Germline assignment: CDR1 MNHEY and CDR2 SMNVEV (reference sequence). The CDR3, as DNA: TGTGCCAGCAGTCCATTGGGGCCTAACCCGGATACGCAGTATTTT. Amino acids: CASSPLGPNPDTQYF.

This clonotype has ten or more counts. The chain links TRBV18 to TRBJ1-4, with 10 positions matching TRBD1. CDR1 is KGHSH, CDR2 LQKENI, per germline. V shed 2 bases, J shed 7 bases, and the junction held 4 bases outside the gene matches. This CDR3 region has 15 residues. Written as DNA, the CDR3 is TGTGCCAGCTCACCAGACAGGGGGCGTTTTGAAAAACTGTTTTTT. This codes for CASSPDRGRFEKLFF. Based on the CDR3 plus reference TRBV18 and TRBJ1-4, the full variable domain is NAGVMQNPRHLVRRRGQEARLRCSPMKGHSHVYWYRQLPEEGLKFMVYLQKENIIDESGMPKERFSAEFPKEGPSILRIQQVVRGDSAAYFCASSPDRGRFEKLFFGSGTQLSVL.

This clonotype showed up just a few times. The chain joins TRBV29-1 to TRBJ2-1, with 11 bases that match TRBD2. In germline, CDR1 is SQVTM, CDR2 ANQGSEA. The V and J ends lost 3 bases and 9 bases, in that order; junction bases with no gene match: 16. The CDR3 sequence is 17 residues long. The CDR3 is CSVDQGLLAGDGSEQFF. As DNA, the CDR3 is TGCAGCGTTGATCAGGGTTTACTAGCGGGGGACGGGAGTGAGCAGTTCTTC.

This clonotype was seen repeatedly, ten times or more. V usage is TRBV5-1 and J usage is TRBJ1-2; no clear D gene. Trimming removed 1 base at V and 1 base at J, with 8 bases between. The CDR3 is 14 amino acids. The germline CDR1 and CDR2 sequences are SGHRS and YFSETQ. This CDR3 reads CASSLIADNYGYTF. DNA of the CDR3: TGCGCCAGCAGCTTGATCGCAGATAACTATGGCTACACCTTC.

V is TRBV12-3 or TRBV12-4 and J is TRBJ2-2; tentatively, D is TRBD2 (7 bases). V lost 3 bases and J 5 bases, leaving 22 bases between the germline ends. This CDR3 has 18 residues. The CDR3 protein is CASSFGAGAKRLTGELFF. CDR3 sequence (DNA): TGTGCCAGCAGTTTTGGGGCGGGGGCGAAACGATTGACCGGGGAGCTGTTTTTT.

The table lists this clonotype with many counts. The rearrangement joins TRBV10-3 to TRBJ2-3; 8 nucleotides match TRBD2. CDR1 and CDR2 (germline): ENHRY, SYGVKD. Unmatched junction bases numbered 9, after V lost 3 bases and J lost 4 bases. The CDR3 is made up of 16 amino acids. DNA for the CDR3: TGTGCCATCAGTGACCCGGACGGGGGGGCCGCAGATACGCAGTATTTT. It is translated as CAISDPDGGAADTQYF.

This clonotype was counted at least ten times. CDR3 region: CASRRTTEQFF. DNA of the CDR3: TGTGCCAGCAGACGAACTACCGAGCAGTTCTTC. V usage is TRBV27 and J usage is TRBJ2-1, with D hard to call. From germline, CDR1 is MNHEY and CDR2 SMNVEV (reference sequence). V lost 6 bases and J 10 bases, leaving 10 bases between the germline ends. This CDR3 comprises 11 residues.

This clonotype was picked up many times. The chain employs TRBV7-9 and TRBJ1-4, with 9 positions matching TRBD1. Looked up from germline, CDR1 is SEHNR and CDR2 is FQNEAQ (reference sequence). V trimming: 1 base; J trimming: 5 bases; junction bases outside the gene matches: 5. The CDR3 spans 16 residues. CDR3 in DNA: TGTGCCAGCAGCTTAGAATGGGGGACAGGGAATGAAAAACTGTTTTTT. Translated: CASSLEWGTGNEKLFF.

This clonotype has at least ten counts. V gene TRBV6-2 or TRBV6-3 combines with J gene TRBJ1-1, with D perhaps matching TRBD1 (6 bases). The V end was cut by 6 bases, the J end by 0 bases, with 11 bases between. CDR3 size: 14 residues. CDR1 MNHEY and CDR2 SVGEGT come from the germline V gene. CDR3 in DNA: TGTGCCAGCAGCAACAGGGATCTGAACACTGAAGCTTTCTTT. Residues: CASSNRDLNTEAFF.

This clonotype was observed a few times. The chain combines TRBV20-1 with TRBJ2-7; TRBD2 aligns across 7 bases. Germline V CDR1 and CDR2: DFQATT, SNEGSKA (reference sequence). The CDR3 runs 14 residues. The CDR3 loop reads CSGGSGTNSYEQYF. The CDR3 coding sequence is TGCAGCGGCGGAAGCGGGACTAACTCCTACGAGCAGTACTTC.

This clonotype has ten or more counts. This chain joins TRBV7-2 and TRBJ1-1; unclear D gene. The CDR3 consists of 13 residues. Germline V gene sequence: CDR1 SGHTA, CDR2 FQGNSA. V gave up 5 bases and J gave up 5 bases, with 12 bases separating them. The CDR3 region is CASSATGLTEAFF. The CDR3 nucleotides read TGTGCCAGCAGCGCCACCGGGCTGACTGAAGCTTTCTTT.

This clonotype was counted at least ten times. The chain recombines TRBV7-7 with TRBJ2-5; the D is unclear. CDR3 length equals 16 residues. Germline V CDR1 and CDR2: SSHAT, FNYEAQ (reference sequence). Trimming removed 1 base from V and 0 bases from J, with 12 bases in between. The DNA for the CDR3 is TGTGCCAGCAGCTTAGGGGCAGGTCTGGACCAAGAGACCCAGTACTTC. As protein: CASSLGAGLDQETQYF.

This clonotype was observed at least ten times. In nucleotides, the CDR3 is TGTGCCAGCAGCTTGGCCGGGACTAGCGGGGGTGGGAATGAGCAGTTCTTC. Its protein product is CASSLAGTSGGGNEQFF. V and J are TRBV5-8 and TRBJ2-1; 14 bases are shared with TRBD2. Trimming at V came to 0 bases and at J to 7 bases, leaving 6 bases not matched to a gene. Germline CDR1 SGHTS, CDR2 YDEGEE. The CDR3 consists of 17 residues.

At least ten counts were recorded for this clonotype. This sequence joins TRBV20-1 and TRBJ1-2, with D tentatively TRBD1 (6 bases). The CDR3 runs 12 residues. From germline, CDR1 is DFQATT and CDR2 SNEGSKA (reference sequence). The V gene lost 1 base and the J gene lost 10 bases, with 13 bases spanning the gap. The CDR3 spells CSARVPGAAYTF. In DNA form, the CDR3 reads TGCAGTGCTAGAGTTCCAGGGGCGGCCTACACCTTC.

The chain couples TRBV28 to TRBJ1-5, with a possible D match to TRBD1 (6 bases). The CDR3 covers 15 residues. CDR1 MDHEN and CDR2 SYDVKM come from the germline V gene. Trimming stripped 6 bases from V and 7 bases from J, with 19 bases between. The CDR3 loop is CASSAGGTGTQPQHF. Here the CDR3 DNA reads TGTGCCAGCAGCGCGGGCGGCACAGGGACCCAGCCCCAGCATTTT.

The DNA of the CDR3 is TGCGCCAGCAGCGTGACTAGCGGCACAGATACGCAGTATTTT. Amino acid sequence: CASSVTSGTDTQYF. The genes are TRBV5-1 and TRBJ2-3; 8 nucleotides line up with TRBD2. This CDR3 spans 14 amino acids. Germline V lookup: CDR1 SGHRS, CDR2 YFSETQ. V lost 4 bases and J lost 1; bases outside the gene matches: 2.

Remarks on this clonotype: A read error may be the cause here, since a much bigger clone is one base away. The J gene is TRBJ1-1, the V gene TRBV3-1; no definite D call. The length of the CDR3 is 13 residues. In germline, CDR1 is LGHDT, CDR2 YNNKEL (reference sequence). Trimming took 5 bases from V and 0 from J, leaving 7 bases between them. Here the CDR3 DNA reads TGTGCCAGCAGCTCCCCGTTGAACACTGAAGCTTTCTTT. Its protein product is CASSSPLNTEAFF. Combining the CDR3 with reference TRBV3-1 and TRBJ1-1 gives the whole variable domain DTAVSQTPKYLVTQMGNDKSIKCEQNLGHDTMYWYKQDSKKFLKIMFSYNNKELIINETVPNRFSPKSPDKAHLNLHINSLELGDSAVYFCASSSPLNTEAFFGQGTRLTVV.

There are many counts of this clonotype. This chain joins TRBV20-1 and TRBJ1-2; the D is unclear. Trimming left V 2 bases short and J 3 bases short, with 13 bases between. The CDR3 runs to 14 residues. CDR1 is DFQATT and CDR2 is SNEGSKA in the germline V gene (reference sequence). The CDR3: CSARQLTVDYGYTF. In DNA form, the CDR3 reads TGCAGTGCTAGACAATTGACGGTAGACTATGGCTACACCTTC.